These 22 T cell receptor beta chains originate from one sample sequenced in a study of cytomegalovirus exposure and HLA in healthy donors. It was with 60 Vbeta and 13 Jbeta primers that the PCR ran. TCRdb's copy holds only in-frame clones and misses some; the assay was immunoSEQ multiplex PCR. In the table there are roughly 130,000 clones, roughly 74% of which are singletons. Sequenced input: PBMCs. The source of these receptors is a woman in her fifties or sixties in good health and CMV-seropositive.

The genes are TRBV5-6 and TRBJ2-3; TRBD2 agrees at 10 bases. V shed 4 bases and J 1 base; nucleotides not matched to a gene: 6. In germline, CDR1 is SGHDT, CDR2 YYEEEE. The CDR3 runs 16 residues. The CDR3 loop reads CASSTILAGGTDTQYF. CDR3 bases: TGTGCCAGCAGCACAATTCTAGCGGGGGGCACAGATACGCAGTATTTT.

The chain links TRBV7-9 to TRBJ2-7; D possibly corresponds to TRBD2 (6 bases). Deletions cut 5 bases from V and 5 bases from J, with 16 bases between. The CDR3 loop spans 14 amino acids. From germline, CDR1 is SEHNR and CDR2 FQNEAQ (reference sequence). CDR3 sequence: CASSPYLEGHEQYF. In DNA form, the CDR3 reads TGTGCCAGCAGCCCGTACTTGGAGGGCCACGAGCAGTACTTC.

The chain links TRBV6-5 to TRBJ2-7, with 8 bases that match TRBD2. The CDR3 spans 14 residues. Germline-derived CDR1 and CDR2 are MNHEY and SVGAGI. The V and J ends lost 5 bases and 3 bases, in that order; junction bases with no gene match: 6. The CDR3 sequence is CASSQGTRYYEQYF. In DNA form, the CDR3 reads TGTGCCAGCAGTCAGGGGACTAGATACTACGAGCAGTACTTC.

CDR3 protein: CASSLGQSDTDTQYF. In DNA, the CDR3 is TGTGCCAGCAGCTTAGGACAGTCTGACACAGATACGCAGTATTTT. This sequence joins TRBV11-3 and TRBJ2-3, with D possibly being TRBD1 (5 bases). CDR1 and CDR2 (germline): SGHNT, YENEEA. V lost 1 base and J lost 2, with 10 bases in between. The CDR3 is 15 amino acids.

This clone occurred a few times. This chain links TRBV9 with TRBJ2-3, with 7 nucleotides matching TRBD2. Germline V lookup: CDR1 SGDLS, CDR2 YYNGEE. Trimming cost V 3 bases and J 2 bases; bases outside gene matches: 12. The CDR3 length is 17 residues. As DNA, the CDR3 is TGTGCCAGCAGCGATTCCGCGGTGGGGGGGGACACAGATACGCAGTATTTT. Translating gives CASSDSAVGGDTDTQYF.

The genes are TRBV5-1 and TRBJ1-2; TRBD1 is a possible D gene (6 bases). The CDR3 sequence is 15 residues long. Looked up from germline, CDR1 is SGHRS and CDR2 is YFSETQ. With 4 bases removed from V and 4 bases from J, the gap between germline ends came to 17 bases. The CDR3 here is CASSRDTTPSYGYTF. The DNA for the CDR3 is TGCGCCAGCAGCAGGGACACTACCCCCTCCTATGGCTACACCTTC.

The chain uses TRBV5-1 and TRBJ1-4, with D uncertain. The length of the CDR3 is 12 residues. Trimming stripped 4 bases from V and 8 bases from J, with 9 bases between. Germline V gene sequence: CDR1 SGHRS, CDR2 YFSETQ. CDR3 amino acids: CASSLDLEKLFF. The CDR3 DNA sequence: TGCGCCAGCAGCCTGGACCTAGAAAAACTGTTTTTT.

J is TRBJ1-6 and V is TRBV6-5; 7 positions match TRBD1. The CDR3 is 13 amino acids. The germline V gene encodes CDR1 MNHEY and CDR2 SVGAGI. J gave up 6 bases and V 5 bases, and 1 base lay outside the gene matches. This CDR3 is CASSGQANSPLHF. Written as DNA, the CDR3 is TGTGCCAGCAGTGGACAGGCTAATTCACCCCTCCACTTT.

This chain joins TRBV5-1 and TRBJ2-2; D possibly corresponds to TRBD1 (5 bases). The CDR3 sequence is 16 residues long. The germline V gene has CDR1 SGHRS and CDR2 YFSETQ. Trimming left V 0 bases short and J 2 bases short, with 11 bases between. The CDR3 DNA is TGCGCCAGCAGCTTGGCCCCGACAGCTAACACCGGGGAGCTGTTTTTT. Translating gives CASSLAPTANTGELFF.

V is TRBV12-5 and J is TRBJ1-1; the D is unclear. V was shortened by 3 bases and J by 3 bases, with 11 bases between the two germline ends. The CDR3 spans 14 residues. Germline-derived CDR1 and CDR2 are LGHNT and FRNRAP. The CDR3 DNA sequence: TGTGCTAGTGGTTTTTCGGTATATTACACTGAAGCTTTCTTT. This gives the protein CASGFSVYYTEAFF. The full variable domain, in which reference TRBV12-5 and TRBJ1-1 provide the parts outside the CDR3, is DARVTQTPRHKVTEMGQEVTMRCQPILGHNTVFWYRQTMMQGLELLAYFRNRAPLDDSGMPKDRFSAEMPDATLATLKIQPSEPRDSAVYFCASGFSVYYTEAFFGQGTRLTVV.

A note on this clone: One end of the junction varies from germline; a read error may be responsible. The chain couples TRBV5-1 to TRBJ2-2; 8 bases align to TRBD2. CDR3 length equals 15 residues. The germline V gene encodes CDR1 SGHRS and CDR2 YFSETQ. For the CDR3, the DNA is TGCTCCAGCAGCCTGGGACTAGCGAACACCGGGGAGCTGTTTTTT. Translated: CSSSLGLANTGELFF.

In this sample, this clone turned up once. The chain carries TRBV7-9 and TRBJ1-6, with no clear D. CDR1 and CDR2 (germline): SEHNR, FQNEAQ (reference sequence). This CDR3 has 13 amino acids. V lost 5 bases and J lost 10, with 12 bases in between. The CDR3 region is CASSDVSASPLHF. CDR3 DNA: TGTGCCAGCAGCGATGTGTCCGCGTCACCCCTCCACTTT. The variable domain in full, completed from reference TRBV7-9 and TRBJ1-6, reads DTGVSQNPRHKITKRGQNVTFRCDPISEHNRLYWYRQTLGQGPEFLTYFQNEAQLEKSRLLSDRFSAERPKGSFSTLEIQRTEQGDSAMYLCASSDVSASPLHFGNGTRLTVT.

CDR3 in DNA: TGTGCCAGTAGGTCCCGGGGGGCCTCCTACGAGCAGTACTTC. Translating it yields CASRSRGASYEQYF. This chain connects TRBV19 to TRBJ2-7; maybe TRBD2 (7 bases). The germline V gene encodes CDR1 LNHDA and CDR2 SQIVND (reference sequence). The CDR3 runs 14 residues. With 6 bases removed from V and 0 bases from J, the gap between germline ends came to 12 bases.

The chain uses TRBV15 and TRBJ2-3; D unresolved. Germline values: CDR1 LNHNV, CDR2 YYDKDF (reference sequence). This CDR3 is 13 amino acids long. V lost 1 base to trimming and J lost 4 bases, with 6 bases between them. This CDR3 is CATSRGLSDTQYF. The CDR3 DNA reads as TGTGCCACCAGCAGAGGTTTATCAGATACGCAGTATTTT.

The CDR3 DNA reads TGTGCCAGCAGCTTGCTTCCAGGGTGGGTTCAAGAGACCCAGTACTTC. Translated, it gives CASSLLPGWVQETQYF. The chain couples TRBV5-6 to TRBJ2-5; tentative D call: TRBD1 (5 bases). The germline V and J ends were trimmed by 1 base and 2 bases, with 15 bases remaining between them. Germline assignment: CDR1 SGHDT and CDR2 YYEEEE. The CDR3 covers 16 residues.

This clone was found once. The chain employs TRBV19 and TRBJ1-5; D possibly corresponds to TRBD1 (5 bases). Trimming took off 10 bases at V and 6 bases at J, with 16 bases between the two ends. In germline, CDR1 is LNHDA, CDR2 SQIVND (reference sequence). The CDR3 has 13 residues. The CDR3: CAMSKGLGQPQHF. DNA for the CDR3: TGTGCCATGAGCAAGGGGCTCGGTCAGCCCCAGCATTTT.

The chain links TRBV15 to TRBJ2-7; weak D call: TRBD1 (5 bases). The V gene's germline CDR1 is LNHNV and CDR2 YYDKDF (reference sequence). The CDR3 is 13 amino acids. V dropped 0 bases and J dropped 4 bases, with 7 bases sitting between them. DNA of the CDR3: TGTGCCACCAGCAGAGATCAGGGATACGAGCAGTACTTC. Protein sequence: CATSRDQGYEQYF. Full variable domain (rest looked up from reference TRBV15 and TRBJ2-7): DAMVIQNPRYQVTQFGKPVTLSCSQTLNHNVMYWYQQKSSQAPKLLFHYYDKDFNNEADTPDNFQSRRPNTSFCFLDIRSPGLGDTAMYLCATSRDQGYEQYFGPGTRLTVT.

CDR3 loop: CASTRTENTEAFF. CDR3 nucleotides: TGTGCCAGCACCAGGACAGAGAACACTGAAGCTTTCTTT. The chain uses TRBV6-5 and TRBJ1-1; a weak D match, TRBD1 (6 bases). Between the trimmed V and J ends, which lost 7 bases and 1 base, there was a span of 10 bases. Germline V gene sequence: CDR1 MNHEY, CDR2 SVGAGI. CDR3 length: 13 amino acids.

The rearrangement links TRBV9 to TRBJ1-5; D possibly corresponds to TRBD1 (5 bases). The V gene's germline CDR1 is SGDLS and CDR2 YYNGEE. Trimming stripped 5 bases from V and 6 bases from J, with 12 bases between. The CDR3 is made up of 13 amino acids. CDR3 in DNA: TGTGCCAGCAGTGGGGCGGGGACTCAGCCCCAGCATTTT. Amino acid sequence: CASSGAGTQPQHF.

This clone showed up just a few times. This chain joins TRBV5-4 and TRBJ2-7, with 10 positions matching TRBD1. V shed 4 bases and J 0 bases; nucleotides not matched to a gene: 4. Germline V gene sequence: CDR1 SGHNT, CDR2 YYREEE (reference sequence). CDR3 length equals 15 residues. The CDR3, as DNA: TGTGCCAGCAGCCTAGGGACAGGGGCCTCCTACGAGCAGTACTTC. Translation: CASSLGTGASYEQYF.

The chain recombines TRBV6-6 with TRBJ2-2, with 12 bases that match TRBD2. Germline V CDR1 and CDR2: MNHNY, SVGAGI (reference sequence). This CDR3 contains 16 residues. J was trimmed by 2 bases and V by 6 bases; bases with no gene match: 4. The CDR3 DNA is TGTGCCAGCAGGCCTAGCGGGGGGGGAAACACCGGGGAGCTGTTTTTT. Encoded protein: CASRPSGGGNTGELFF.

This clone showed up just a few times. This rearrangement joins TRBV28 to TRBJ2-7; 7 nucleotides match TRBD1. CDR1 and CDR2 from the germline V gene are MDHEN and SYDVKM. The CDR3 is 15 residues long. Trimming removed 6 bases from V and 4 bases from J; junction bases left unmatched: 12. CDR3 DNA sequence: TGTGCCAGCAGAGAAAACCGGGACAGACGGTACGAGCAGTACTTC. Translated: CASRENRDRRYEQYF.